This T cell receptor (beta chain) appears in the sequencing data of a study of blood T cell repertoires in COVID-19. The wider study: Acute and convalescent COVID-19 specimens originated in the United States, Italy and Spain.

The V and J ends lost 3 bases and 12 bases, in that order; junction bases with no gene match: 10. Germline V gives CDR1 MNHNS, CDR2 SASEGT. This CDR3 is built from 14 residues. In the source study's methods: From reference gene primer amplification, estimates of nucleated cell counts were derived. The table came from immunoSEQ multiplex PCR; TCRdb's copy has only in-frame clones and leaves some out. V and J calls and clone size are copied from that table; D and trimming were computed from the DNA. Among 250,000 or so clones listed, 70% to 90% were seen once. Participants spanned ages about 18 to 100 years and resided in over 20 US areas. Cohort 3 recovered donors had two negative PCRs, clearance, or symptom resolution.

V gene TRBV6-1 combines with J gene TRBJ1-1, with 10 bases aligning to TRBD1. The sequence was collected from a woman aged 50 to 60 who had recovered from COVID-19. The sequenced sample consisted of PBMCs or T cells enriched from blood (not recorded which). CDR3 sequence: CASSETGGAFRSFF. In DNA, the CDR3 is TGTGCCAGCAGTGAGACAGGGGGCGCGTTCAGATCTTTCTTT.